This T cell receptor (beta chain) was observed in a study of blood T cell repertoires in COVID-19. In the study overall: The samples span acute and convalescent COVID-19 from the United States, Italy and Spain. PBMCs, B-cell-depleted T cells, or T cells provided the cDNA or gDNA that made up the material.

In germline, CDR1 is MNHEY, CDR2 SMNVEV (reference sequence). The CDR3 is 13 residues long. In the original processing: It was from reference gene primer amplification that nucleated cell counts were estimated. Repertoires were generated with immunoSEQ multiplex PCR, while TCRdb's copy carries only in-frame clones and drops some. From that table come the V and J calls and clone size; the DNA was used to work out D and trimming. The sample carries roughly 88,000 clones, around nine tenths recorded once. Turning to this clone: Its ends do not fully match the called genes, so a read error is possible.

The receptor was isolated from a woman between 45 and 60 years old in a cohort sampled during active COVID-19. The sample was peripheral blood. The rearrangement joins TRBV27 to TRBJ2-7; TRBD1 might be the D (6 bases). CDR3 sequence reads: CVSSLNRVHEQYF. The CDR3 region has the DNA TGTGTCAGCAGTTTAAACAGGGTACACGAGCAGTACTTC.